This note documents a single TCR beta chain sequence. No antigen is known for it. The data belong to a study of blood T cells in healthy people across ages. V dropped 8 bases and J dropped 2; count of bases not matched to a gene: 8. The CDR3 spans 15 residues. Germline CDR1 and CDR2: MNHEY and SVGAGI. Sample-barcoded 5' priming and a J-beta primer mix drove a second PCR of roughly 6 to 12 cycles. Each cDNA molecule was tagged by a template-switch adaptor that had 12 random nucleotides. MiXCR, applied by TCRdb to the 5' RACE reads, yields one record per CDR3 protein. The sample lists over 600,000 distinct CDR3 sequences, 35% to 60% occurring once. Overall study results and limits: Unknown donor CMV status possibly confounded expanded clonotype changes. The study found more naive CD4+ cells and higher diversity in long-lived than aged donors. TCR beta diversity, measured per million T cells, fell in a roughly linear way with age.

The rearrangement uses TRBV6-5 and TRBJ2-1; TRBD1 aligns across 8 bases. The sequence was collected from a man older than 75 in good health. The specimen sequenced was blood. The CDR3 loop is CASGTGLPPYNEQFF. Written as DNA, the CDR3 is TGTGCCAGCGGGACAGGACTACCGCCCTACAATGAGCAGTTCTTC.